This TCR beta chain was documented in a study of blood T cell repertoires in COVID-19. Cohort 3 donors counted as recovered after two negative PCRs, clearance, or resolved symptoms. The data were produced by immunoSEQ multiplex PCR, yet TCRdb's version contains in-frame clones alone and is incomplete. Of approximately 400,000 clones listed, around 90% are singletons. Sequenced: PBMCs or T cells enriched from blood (not recorded which). The TCR originated in a woman aged 18-35 years who had recovered from COVID-19.

The CDR3 protein is CASTKNREGHGYTF. The CDR3 DNA sequence: TGTGCCAGTACTAAAAACAGGGAAGGGCATGGCTACACCTTC. This chain joins TRBV19 and TRBJ1-2; D possibly corresponds to TRBD1 (6 bases). The germline gives CDR1 LNHDA, CDR2 SQIVND (reference sequence). The CDR3 sequence is 14 residues long. V lost 7 bases to trimming and J lost 6 bases, with 18 bases between them. The full variable domain, in which reference TRBV19 and TRBJ1-2 provide the parts outside the CDR3, is DGGITQSPKYLFRKEGQNVTLSCEQNLNHDAMYWYRQDPGQGLRLIYYSQIVNDFQKGDIAEGYSVSREKKESFPLTVTSAQKNPTAFYLCASTKNREGHGYTFGSGTRLTVV.